Following are 16 T cell receptor beta chains from one sample sequenced in a study of cytomegalovirus exposure and HLA in healthy donors. It was with 60 Vbeta and 13 Jbeta primers that the PCR ran. The method was immunoSEQ multiplex PCR; TCRdb's version includes in-frame clones alone and lacks a portion of them. This table has some 90,000 clones, under 85% appearing once. The specimen was PBMCs. Source of these receptors: a female donor in good health and CMV-seropositive.

The chain couples TRBV4-3 to TRBJ1-1; possible D gene TRBD1, 5 bases. The CDR3 sequence is 13 residues long. Germline CDR1 LGHNA, CDR2 YSLEER. The V end lost 0 bases, the J end lost 11 bases, and 13 bases lay between the germline ends. The chain's CDR3 is CASSQEVGTLAFF. CDR3 in DNA: TGCGCCAGCAGCCAAGAAGTGGGGACTTTGGCTTTCTTT.

This clone occurred a few times. The chain combines TRBV6-5 with TRBJ1-1; a possible D gene is TRBD1 (5 bases). Deletions cut 6 bases from V and 2 bases from J, with 10 bases between. In germline, CDR1 is MNHEY, CDR2 SVGAGI. The CDR3 runs 13 residues. For the CDR3, the DNA is TGTGCCAGCAGGTTACAGGCAAACACTGAAGCTTTCTTT. This codes for CASRLQANTEAFF.

J is TRBJ2-1 and V is TRBV5-8; 14 nucleotides align to TRBD2. The CDR3 is 16 amino acids. The V gene's germline CDR1 is SGHTS and CDR2 YDEGEE. V was pared by 4 bases and J by 9 bases, with 9 bases of the junction left unmatched. CDR3: CASSRRLAGGPREQFF. As DNA, the CDR3 is TGTGCCAGCAGCCGAAGACTAGCGGGGGGGCCACGTGAGCAGTTCTTC. Together with reference TRBV5-8 and TRBJ2-1, the CDR3 gives the full variable domain: EAGVTQSPTHLIKTRGQQATLRCSPISGHTSVYWYQQALGLGLQFLLWYDEGEERNRGNFPPRFSGRQFPNYSSELNVNALELEDSALYLCASSRRLAGGPREQFFGPGTRLTVL.

This clone has only one observation. This sequence joins TRBV30 and TRBJ2-7, with D unclear. V dropped 0 bases and J dropped 4 bases, with 13 bases sitting between them. Germline V lookup: CDR1 GTSNPN, CDR2 SVGIG (reference sequence). The CDR3 consists of 14 residues. The CDR3 bases are TGTGCCTGGAGTGTACAATGGTCCAATTACGAGCAGTACTTC. Its protein product is CAWSVQWSNYEQYF.

The V call is TRBV4-2, the J call TRBJ2-7, with D tentatively TRBD1 (6 bases). V lost 5 bases to trimming and J lost 1 base, with 9 bases between them. The CDR3 has 13 residues. Germline assignment: CDR1 LGHNA and CDR2 YNFKEQ. CDR3 loop: CASSWTESYEQYF. The CDR3 nucleotides read TGTGCCAGCAGCTGGACAGAATCCTACGAGCAGTACTTC.

This clone has a handful of counts. The same CDR3 also results from other DNA sequences found in this sample. This chain joins TRBV27 and TRBJ1-1; TRBD1 aligns across 8 bases. V dropped 9 bases and J dropped 4; count of bases not matched to a gene: 4. Germline values: CDR1 MNHEY, CDR2 SMNVEV (reference sequence). The CDR3 is made up of 12 amino acids. CDR3: CASSTGGTEAFF. In DNA, the CDR3 is TGTGCCAGTTCCACAGGGGGCACTGAAGCTTTCTTT.

This clone has just a few counts. This chain joins TRBV29-1 and TRBJ2-2; a weak D match, TRBD1 (5 bases). Germline CDR1 reads SQVTM; CDR2 reads ANQGSEA. The V gene lost 3 bases and the J gene lost 4 bases, with 12 bases spanning the gap. This CDR3 comprises 14 residues. Here the CDR3 DNA reads TGCAGCGTTGATCCAGGGCGCAGCACCGGGGAGCTGTTTTTT. Its translation: CSVDPGRSTGELFF.

The chain links TRBV10-1 to TRBJ1-1, with a weak D call TRBD1 (5 bases). Germline V CDR1 and CDR2: WNHNN, SYGVQD (reference sequence). The CDR3 has 15 residues. The V gene lost 3 bases and the J gene lost 1 base, with 12 bases spanning the gap. The CDR3 region has the DNA TGCGCCAGCAGTGACTCGGGGACTTGGAACACTGAAGCTTTCTTT. Translating gives CASSDSGTWNTEAFF.

The J gene is TRBJ1-5, the V gene TRBV19, with 8 bases matching TRBD1. The CDR3 has 14 residues. Germline V gives CDR1 LNHDA, CDR2 SQIVND (reference sequence). Trimming at V came to 4 bases and at J to 2 bases, leaving 1 base not matched to a gene. CDR3 nucleotide sequence: TGTGCCAGTAGTACGGACAGGGGCAATCAGCCCCAGCATTTT. As protein: CASSTDRGNQPQHF.

This rearrangement joins TRBV5-1 to TRBJ2-5; D perhaps matches TRBD1 (5 bases). The CDR3 runs 13 residues. CDR1 SGHRS and CDR2 YFSETQ come from the germline V gene. Trimming left V 6 bases short and J 1 base short, with 10 bases between. CDR3 in amino acids: CASTGAGQETQYF. The CDR3 DNA reads TGCGCCAGCACTGGGGCAGGCCAAGAGACCCAGTACTTC.

This clone occurred a few times. The chain is built from TRBV27 and TRBJ2-1; D call uncertain. This CDR3 comprises 13 residues. Germline V gene lookup returns CDR1 MNHEY and CDR2 SMNVEV (reference sequence). Trimming pared 0 bases from V and 12 bases from J, leaving 12 bases between. CDR3 region: CASSLSVKMAQFF. The CDR3 nucleotides read TGTGCCAGCAGTTTATCGGTGAAAATGGCGCAGTTCTTC.

The chain has TRBV28 and TRBJ1-3; 9 bases align to TRBD1. The CDR3 has 14 residues. V lost 6 bases and J lost 3; bases outside the gene matches: 3. Germline loops: CDR1 MDHEN, CDR2 SYDVKM. CDR3 sequence (DNA): TGTGCCAGCAGGGGACAGGGTAATGGAAACACCATATATTTT. It translates to CASRGQGNGNTIYF.

This clone was picked up a small number of times. The chain has TRBV19 and TRBJ1-1; TRBD1 matches 7 bases. V dropped 4 bases and J dropped 0; count of bases not matched to a gene: 5. This CDR3 region has 15 residues. Germline lookup yields CDR1 LNHDA and CDR2 SQIVND (reference sequence). The CDR3 DNA reads TGTGCCAGTAGTACCTCAGGACAGGTGAACACTGAAGCTTTCTTT. It yields the protein CASSTSGQVNTEAFF.

V and J are TRBV30 and TRBJ2-1, with 7 bases fitting TRBD2. The CDR3 runs to 13 residues. Germline trimming cut 0 bases from V and 7 bases from J; bases unmatched to any gene: 3. Germline-derived CDR1 and CDR2 are GTSNPN and SVGIG (reference sequence). The CDR3 DNA reads TGTGCCTGGAGTGTTAGCGGGTATAATGAGCAGTTCTTC. Translating gives CAWSVSGYNEQFF.

The table lists this clone with a few counts. The chain carries TRBV15 and TRBJ1-1, with 9 nucleotides matching TRBD1. Unmatched junction bases numbered 3, after V lost 0 bases and J lost 4 bases. Germline V gene sequence: CDR1 LNHNV, CDR2 YYDKDF (reference sequence). The length of the CDR3 is 15 residues. Here the CDR3 reads CATSRDDRGVTEAFF. The CDR3 DNA follows: TGTGCCACCAGCAGAGATGACAGGGGGGTCACTGAAGCTTTCTTT. Drawing the rest from reference TRBV15 and TRBJ1-1, the complete variable domain is DAMVIQNPRYQVTQFGKPVTLSCSQTLNHNVMYWYQQKSSQAPKLLFHYYDKDFNNEADTPDNFQSRRPNTSFCFLDIRSPGLGDTAMYLCATSRDDRGVTEAFFGQGTRLTVV.

This chain connects TRBV5-4 to TRBJ2-6, with 9 bases fitting TRBD1. CDR1 is SGHNT and CDR2 is YYREEE in the germline V gene (reference sequence). Trimming cost V 5 bases and J 0 bases; bases outside gene matches: 6. The CDR3 is 17 amino acids. CDR3 region: CASRSDRGGSGANVLTF. The CDR3 bases are TGTGCCAGCAGGTCGGACAGGGGAGGCTCTGGGGCCAACGTCCTGACTTTC. The whole variable domain, filled in from reference TRBV5-4 and TRBJ2-6, reads ETGVTQSPTHLIKTRGQQVTLRCSSQSGHNTVSWYQQALGQGPQFIFQYYREEENGRGNFPPRFSGLQFPNYSSELNVNALELDDSALYLCASRSDRGGSGANVLTFGAGSRLTVL.